The 13 T cell receptor beta chains in this list originate from one sample, sequenced in a study of neurological immune-mediated disorders. TCRdb redid the calling of the 5' RACE reads with MiXCR, one entry per CDR3 protein. The table has 20,000 to 25,000 distinct CDR3 sequences, around 16% seen once. Sequencing was done on a sample of CD8+ T cells from blood. The origin of the receptors is a woman aged 18-30 years with multiple sclerosis.

This clonotype was recorded at least ten times. The chain couples TRBV14 to TRBJ2-1, with 8 bases lining up with TRBD2. V lost 1 base to trimming and J lost 8 bases; unmatched junction nucleotides: 7. This CDR3 spans 15 amino acids. CDR1 is SGHDN and CDR2 is FVKESK in the germline V gene. In DNA, the CDR3 is TGTGCCAGCAGCCAAGTTCCAGCGGGAGTTCATGAGCAGTTCTTC. As protein: CASSQVPAGVHEQFF. Supplemented by reference TRBV14 and TRBJ2-1, the full variable domain reads EAGVTQFPSHSVIEKGQTVTLRCDPISGHDNLYWYRRVMGKEIKFLLHFVKESKQDESGMPNNRFLAERTGGTYSTLKVQPAELEDSGVYFCASSQVPAGVHEQFFGPGTRLTVL.

By sample fraction, this clonotype is medium-sized. CDR3 sequence: CASAEDYNEQFF. For the CDR3, the DNA is TGTGCCAGCGCGGAGGACTACAATGAGCAGTTCTTC. The chain recombines TRBV9 with TRBJ2-1; D perhaps matches TRBD2 (5 bases). The CDR3 is 12 residues long. Trimming stripped 7 bases from V and 3 bases from J, with 8 bases between. Per germline, CDR1 SGDLS and CDR2 YYNGEE.

This clonotype was observed once. V usage is TRBV20-1 and J usage is TRBJ2-2, with 11 bases aligning to TRBD2. This CDR3 spans 19 amino acids. The junction had 12 bases not matched to a gene; V was cut back by 1 base and J by 2 bases. Germline V CDR1 and CDR2: DFQATT, SNEGSKA (reference sequence). The CDR3 DNA reads as TGCAGTGCTAGAGCATTGGGGTCTAGCGGGGGGTCAAACACCGGGGAGCTGTTTTTT. Translated: CSARALGSSGGSNTGELFF.

This clonotype has ten or more counts. This chain uses TRBV7-3 with TRBJ1-2; 10 bases match TRBD1. The ends lost 3 bases at V and 7 bases at J; junction bases unmatched: 8. In germline, CDR1 is SGHTA, CDR2 FQGTGA. There are 15 residues in the CDR3. The CDR3 region has the DNA TGTGCCAGCAGCTTCGCCGGGACAGGGGACACTGGCTACACCTTC. As protein: CASSFAGTGDTGYTF.

Sample share makes this clonotype medium-sized. The chain recombines TRBV7-6 with TRBJ1-4; perhaps TRBD1 as D (6 bases). This CDR3 region has 14 residues. The germline CDR1 and CDR2 sequences are SGHVS and FNYEAQ. Trimming pared 5 bases from V and 5 bases from J, leaving 12 bases between. CDR3 sequence (DNA): TGTGCCAGCAGCCGGACAGACGGGAATGAAAAACTGTTTTTT. As protein: CASSRTDGNEKLFF.

This clonotype came up many times. The chain carries TRBV6-1 and TRBJ2-3, with D perhaps matching TRBD1 or TRBD2 (5 bases each). This CDR3 has 17 residues. The germline CDR1 and CDR2 sequences are MNHNS and SASEGT. V shed 0 bases and J shed 4 bases, with 17 bases lying between them. The CDR3 nucleotides read TGTGCCAGCAGTGAAGCGCCCGGGGCCTACGGACCAGATACGCAGTATTTT. Translating it yields CASSEAPGAYGPDTQYF.

This clonotype was recorded at least ten times. This sequence joins TRBV10-3 and TRBJ2-2; 8 bases align to TRBD1. This CDR3 spans 17 amino acids. Germline V gene lookup returns CDR1 ENHRY and CDR2 SYGVKD. The ends lost 3 bases at V and 4 bases at J; junction bases unmatched: 10. The CDR3 region is CAISDLDRGRSTGELFF. As DNA, the CDR3 is TGTGCCATCAGTGACCTAGACAGGGGCAGAAGCACCGGGGAGCTGTTTTTT.

CDR3 in amino acids: CSARPTGHNEKLFF. In nucleotides, the CDR3 is TGCAGTGCTCGTCCGACGGGACATAATGAAAAACTGTTTTTT. V usage is TRBV20-1 and J usage is TRBJ1-4, with TRBD1 as a possible D gene (6 bases). Deletions cut 5 bases from V and 4 bases from J, with 14 bases between. Germline V gene lookup returns CDR1 DFQATT and CDR2 SNEGSKA (reference sequence). CDR3 length: 14 amino acids.

This clonotype showed up many times. The rearrangement joins TRBV7-2 to TRBJ1-5, with 7 bases aligning to TRBD1. Germline V gene lookup returns CDR1 SGHTA and CDR2 FQGNSA. This CDR3 spans 16 amino acids. The V gene end was trimmed by 3 bases and the J gene end by 4 bases; junction bases not matched to a gene: 9. The CDR3 protein is CASSFEQGRGNQPQHF. The CDR3 region has the DNA TGTGCCAGCAGCTTCGAACAGGGGAGAGGGAATCAGCCCCAGCATTTT.

This clonotype was observed many times. This chain joins TRBV7-8 and TRBJ1-4, with D perhaps matching TRBD1 (5 bases). Germline CDR1 is SGHVS and CDR2 is FQNEAQ. The CDR3 runs to 18 residues. Trimming pared 4 bases from V and 0 bases from J, leaving 18 bases between. In DNA form, the CDR3 reads TGTGCCAGCAGCTATGGGGACCGGGGCTTTACAACTAATGAAAAACTGTTTTTT. As protein: CASSYGDRGFTTNEKLFF.

This clonotype occurred many times. The chain couples TRBV27 to TRBJ2-1; 12 nucleotides agree with TRBD2. V shed 5 bases and J 0 bases; nucleotides not matched to a gene: 2. The CDR3 extends over 16 amino acids. Germline V CDR1 and CDR2: MNHEY, SMNVEV (reference sequence). The DNA for the CDR3 is TGTGCCAGCAGTACGACTAGCGGGGGCTCCTACAATGAGCAGTTCTTC. Translated: CASSTTSGGSYNEQFF.

The chain carries TRBV10-3 and TRBJ2-1; D is unclear. The V end was cut by 5 bases, the J end by 8 bases, with 16 bases between. The CDR3 has 14 amino acids. Germline loops: CDR1 ENHRY, CDR2 SYGVKD. The CDR3 region has the DNA TGTGCCATCAGTCCGGACCCCCAGAGGCATGAGCAGTTCTTC. Translation: CAISPDPQRHEQFF.

This clonotype appeared many times. The chain couples TRBV10-3 to TRBJ1-3; no clear D gene. The CDR3 sequence is 14 residues long. CDR1 and CDR2 from the germline V gene are ENHRY and SYGVKD. Trimming pared 4 bases from V and 8 bases from J, leaving 15 bases between. The CDR3 loop reads CAISAQRAGDTIYF. The CDR3 coding sequence is TGTGCCATCAGTGCACAGCGGGCCGGAGACACCATATATTTT.